The 17 T cell receptor beta chains below come from one sample, sequenced in a study of CXCR3 chemokines and chemotherapy response in bladder cancer. TCRdb re-called the PCR reads with MiXCR, one entry per CDR3 protein. The data hold nearly 9,000 distinct CDR3 sequences, with about 23% observed a single time. This sample was taken from a patient whose treatment included neoadjuvant chemotherapy. The receptors here all came from a human donor with bladder cancer that did not respond to neoadjuvant chemotherapy.

Of note for this clonotype: This likely traces to a read error, being one base from a far larger clone. This sequence joins TRBV27 and TRBJ2-2; tentative D call: TRBD1 (5 bases). The CDR3 extends over 17 amino acids. Germline CDR1 MNHEY, CDR2 SMNVEV (reference sequence). Here the CDR3 DNA reads TGTGTCAGCAGCTTGTTTCGACAGCAGGCCTCCACCGGGGAGCTGTTTTTT. This sequence encodes CVSSLFRQQASTGELFF.

This clonotype turned up a few times. This chain joins TRBV6-2 or TRBV6-3 and TRBJ2-2; maybe TRBD1 (6 bases). Per germline, CDR1 MNHEY and CDR2 SVGEGT. V lost 6 bases and J 4 bases, leaving 15 bases between the germline ends. The CDR3 consists of 15 residues. The CDR3 region is CASRLPGHLTGELFF. CDR3 sequence (DNA): TGTGCCAGCAGACTTCCGGGACATCTCACCGGGGAGCTGTTTTTT.

This clonotype has a count of ten or more. The chain carries TRBV20-1 and TRBJ2-7, with D perhaps TRBD1 (5 bases). Per germline, CDR1 DFQATT and CDR2 SNEGSKA (reference sequence). The CDR3 loop spans 14 amino acids. V was cut by 3 bases and J by 2 bases, with 14 bases left in between. This CDR3 is CSASQLQATYEQYF. CDR3 nucleotide sequence: TGCAGTGCTAGTCAGCTACAGGCTACCTACGAGCAGTACTTC.

The chain carries TRBV27 and TRBJ2-1; maybe TRBD2 (5 bases). The CDR3 sequence is 13 residues long. CDR1 is MNHEY and CDR2 is SMNVEV in the germline V gene (reference sequence). Trimming pared 7 bases from V and 4 bases from J, leaving 11 bases between. The DNA of the CDR3 is TGTGCCAGCACAACCCCGGGATACAATGAGCAGTTCTTC. Translation: CASTTPGYNEQFF.

Relative to its sample, this clonotype is large. The chain combines TRBV6-2 or TRBV6-3 with TRBJ2-3; 9 nucleotides match TRBD2. CDR3 length: 13 residues. J gave up 8 bases and V 8 bases, and 8 bases lay outside the gene matches. CDR1 is MNHEY, CDR2 SVGEGT, per germline. The CDR3, as DNA: TGTGCCAGCCAGCGGGGGGCTATTGGTACGCAGTATTTT. It specifies CASQRGAIGTQYF.

Points on this clonotype: This probably arose from a read error, given a far larger clone one base away. This sequence joins TRBV6-1 and TRBJ1-2; 8 bases are shared with TRBD1. Trimming took 3 bases from V and 8 from J; bases not matched to a gene: 5. Germline loops: CDR1 MNHNS, CDR2 SASEGT. The CDR3 has 13 residues. CDR3 sequence: CASSENQGAGYTF. The CDR3 nucleotides read TGTGCCAGCAGTGAGAACCAGGGGGCCGGCTACACCTTC.

This clonotype is medium-sized within its sample. The chain couples TRBV29-1 to TRBJ1-1; TRBD1 matches at 7 bases. Germline assignment: CDR1 SQVTM and CDR2 ANQGSEA. The CDR3 totals 13 residues. Trimming removed 5 bases from V and 0 bases from J; junction bases left unmatched: 3. CDR3 DNA: TGCAGCGTTCTGACAGGGATGAACACTGAAGCTTTCTTT. It codes for CSVLTGMNTEAFF.

This clonotype was counted many times. V usage is TRBV6-5 and J usage is TRBJ2-5; 13 positions agree with TRBD2. Unmatched junction bases numbered 10, after V lost 4 bases and J lost 5 bases. CDR1 and CDR2 (germline): MNHEY, SVGAGI. The CDR3 runs to 17 residues. The CDR3 here is CASSSPRLAGGLETQYF. The DNA of the CDR3 is TGTGCCAGCAGTTCCCCGAGACTAGCGGGGGGCCTGGAGACCCAGTACTTC.

This clonotype was detected once. V usage is TRBV6-6 and J usage is TRBJ2-7; 10 nucleotides line up with TRBD1. V was pared by 6 bases and J by 7 bases, with 9 bases of the junction left unmatched. The germline V gene encodes CDR1 MNHNY and CDR2 SVGAGI (reference sequence). The length of the CDR3 is 14 residues. Here the CDR3 DNA reads TGTGCCAGCAGCCACCGCGGGACAGGGGAGGAGCAGTACTTC. Its translation is CASSHRGTGEEQYF.

This clonotype was seen at least ten times. The V and J genes are TRBV7-9 and TRBJ2-5; no firm D call. Germline loops: CDR1 SEHNR, CDR2 FQNEAQ (reference sequence). CDR3 length: 13 residues. Trimming took 4 bases from V and 0 from J, leaving 6 bases between them. CDR3 in DNA: TGTGCCAGCAGCTCGGTTTACCAAGAGACCCAGTACTTC. Amino acids: CASSSVYQETQYF. Complete variable domain (other parts from reference TRBV7-9 and TRBJ2-5): DTGVSQNPRHKITKRGQNVTFRCDPISEHNRLYWYRQTLGQGPEFLTYFQNEAQLEKSRLLSDRFSAERPKGSFSTLEIQRTEQGDSAMYLCASSSVYQETQYFGPGTRLLVL.

This clonotype was seen a few times. This chain links TRBV20-1 with TRBJ1-1; 11 nucleotides line up with TRBD1. From germline, CDR1 is DFQATT and CDR2 SNEGSKA (reference sequence). V was pared by 5 bases and J by 6 bases, with 5 bases of the junction left unmatched. The length of the CDR3 is 13 residues. CDR3 in amino acids: CSAPGQGVPEAFF. The CDR3 nucleotides read TGCAGTGCTCCGGGACAGGGGGTACCTGAAGCTTTCTTT.

This clonotype was seen at least ten times. The chain joins TRBV4-1 to TRBJ2-2; D is uncertain. Germline CDR1 MGHRA, CDR2 YSYEKL. V dropped 0 bases and J dropped 5 bases, with 16 bases sitting between them. The CDR3 runs to 17 residues. The CDR3 sequence: CASSQDRSSIWTGELFF. CDR3 DNA sequence: TGCGCCAGCAGCCAAGACCGGAGCAGTATTTGGACCGGGGAGCTGTTTTTT.

This clonotype appeared many times. This chain links TRBV7-9 with TRBJ2-7; TRBD2 matches at 8 bases. Per germline, CDR1 SEHNR and CDR2 FQNEAQ (reference sequence). CDR3 length: 15 residues. Germline trimming cut 0 bases from V and 1 base from J; bases unmatched to any gene: 2. This CDR3 reads CASSLALAESYEQYF. The CDR3 region has the DNA TGTGCCAGCAGCTTAGCACTAGCGGAGTCCTACGAGCAGTACTTC.

This clonotype appeared many times. The chain couples TRBV20-1 to TRBJ1-2; 9 bases are shared with TRBD1. The V gene's germline CDR1 is DFQATT and CDR2 SNEGSKA (reference sequence). This CDR3 has 12 amino acids. J lost 7 bases, V lost 7 bases, and 7 bases had no gene match. The DNA for the CDR3 is TGCAGTGTTTGGGACAGGGCCGTTGGCTACACCTTC. Translation: CSVWDRAVGYTF.

The chain couples TRBV18 to TRBJ1-2, with TRBD1 identical over 9 bases. The CDR3 length is 15 residues. The germline V gene has CDR1 KGHSH and CDR2 LQKENI. Germline trimming cut 2 bases from V and 8 bases from J; bases unmatched to any gene: 9. The CDR3 sequence: CASSPRGQGPGGYTF. CDR3 nucleotides: TGTGCCAGCTCACCAAGGGGACAGGGCCCGGGAGGCTACACCTTC.

As to this clonotype: A read error likely explains this, since a far larger clone differs by one base. The CDR3 DNA reads TGTGCCAGCAGTGAGTCAAGGGGACAGTCTACAGATACGCAGTATTTT. It translates to CASSESRGQSTDTQYF. The J gene is TRBJ2-3, the V gene TRBV6-1, with 7 bases aligning to TRBD1. This CDR3 has 16 residues. Germline V gene sequence: CDR1 MNHNS, CDR2 SASEGT. V was pared by 3 bases and J by 3 bases, with 9 bases of the junction left unmatched.

This chain uses TRBV7-6 with TRBJ1-4, with 7 nucleotides matching TRBD1. Trimming cost V 5 bases and J 7 bases; bases outside gene matches: 10. CDR1 and CDR2 (germline): SGHVS, FNYEAQ. This CDR3 spans 15 amino acids. The chain's CDR3 is CASSPRTGLPEKLFF. The CDR3 bases are TGTGCCAGCAGCCCCCGGACAGGCTTACCTGAAAAACTGTTTTTT.